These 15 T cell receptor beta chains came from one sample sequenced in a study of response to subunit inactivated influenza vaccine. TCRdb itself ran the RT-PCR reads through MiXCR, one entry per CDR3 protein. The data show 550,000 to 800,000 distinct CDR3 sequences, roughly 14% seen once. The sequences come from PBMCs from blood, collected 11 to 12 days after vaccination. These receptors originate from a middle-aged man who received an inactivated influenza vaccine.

CDR3 bases: TGCAGTGCTAGAGGGGCAGAGGATTTCTACGAGCAGTACTTC. Its protein is CSARGAEDFYEQYF. The rearrangement uses TRBV20-1 and TRBJ2-7; no reliable D call. The V and J ends lost 1 base and 3 bases respectively, with 13 bases between them. From germline, CDR1 is DFQATT and CDR2 SNEGSKA (reference sequence). This CDR3 has 14 amino acids.

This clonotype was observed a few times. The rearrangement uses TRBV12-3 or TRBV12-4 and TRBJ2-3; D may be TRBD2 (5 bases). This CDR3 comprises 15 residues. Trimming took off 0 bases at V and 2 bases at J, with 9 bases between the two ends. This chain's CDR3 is CASSLAYGLTDTQYF. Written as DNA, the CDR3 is TGTGCCAGCAGTTTAGCTTACGGACTCACAGATACGCAGTATTTT.

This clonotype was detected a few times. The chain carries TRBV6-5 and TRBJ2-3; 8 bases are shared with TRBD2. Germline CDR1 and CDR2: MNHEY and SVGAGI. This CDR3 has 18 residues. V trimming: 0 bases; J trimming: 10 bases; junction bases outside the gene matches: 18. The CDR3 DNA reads TGTGCCAGCAGTTACTCCCGCGGGACTAGGGGATCGTCGGTTCCGCAGTATTTT. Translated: CASSYSRGTRGSSVPQYF.

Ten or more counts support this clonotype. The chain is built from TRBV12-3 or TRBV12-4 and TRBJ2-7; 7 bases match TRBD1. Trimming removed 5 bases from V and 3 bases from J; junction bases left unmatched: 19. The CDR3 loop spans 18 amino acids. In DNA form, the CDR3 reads TGTGCCAGCAGTAAGACAGGGAAGGGGCTGGAAGGGGGCTACGAGCAGTACTTC. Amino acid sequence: CASSKTGKGLEGGYEQYF.

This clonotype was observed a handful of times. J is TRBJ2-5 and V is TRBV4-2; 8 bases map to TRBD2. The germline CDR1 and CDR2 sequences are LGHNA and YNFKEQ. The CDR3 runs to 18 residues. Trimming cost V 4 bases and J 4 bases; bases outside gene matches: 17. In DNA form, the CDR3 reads TGTGCCAGCAGCCCAGAGGGCACTAGCGGTATCTTAGGAGAGACCCAGTACTTC. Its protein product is CASSPEGTSGILGETQYF.

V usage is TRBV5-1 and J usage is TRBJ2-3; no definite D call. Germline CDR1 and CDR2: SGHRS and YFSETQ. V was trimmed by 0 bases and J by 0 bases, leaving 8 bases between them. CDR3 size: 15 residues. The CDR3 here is CASSLGFSSTDTQYF. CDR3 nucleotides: TGCGCCAGCAGCTTGGGGTTCTCTAGCACAGATACGCAGTATTTT.

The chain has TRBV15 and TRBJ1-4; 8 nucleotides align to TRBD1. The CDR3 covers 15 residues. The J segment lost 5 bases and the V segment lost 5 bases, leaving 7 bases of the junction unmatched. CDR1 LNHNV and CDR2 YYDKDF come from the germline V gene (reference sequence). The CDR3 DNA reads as TGTGCCACCAGCTCGGCCGGGACAGGAAATGAAAAACTGTTTTTT. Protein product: CATSSAGTGNEKLFF.

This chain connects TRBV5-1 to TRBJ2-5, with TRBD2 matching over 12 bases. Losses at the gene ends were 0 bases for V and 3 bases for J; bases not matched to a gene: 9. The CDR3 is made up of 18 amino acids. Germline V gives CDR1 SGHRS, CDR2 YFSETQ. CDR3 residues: CASSLAGWLAGGKETQYF. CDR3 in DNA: TGCGCCAGCAGCTTGGCCGGTTGGCTAGCGGGGGGGAAAGAGACCCAGTACTTC.

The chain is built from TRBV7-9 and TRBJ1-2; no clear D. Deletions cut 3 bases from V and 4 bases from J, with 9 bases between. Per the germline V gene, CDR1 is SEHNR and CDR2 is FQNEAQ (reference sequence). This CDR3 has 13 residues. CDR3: CASSLLTSYGYTF. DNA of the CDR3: TGTGCCAGCAGCTTGCTTACGAGCTATGGCTACACCTTC.

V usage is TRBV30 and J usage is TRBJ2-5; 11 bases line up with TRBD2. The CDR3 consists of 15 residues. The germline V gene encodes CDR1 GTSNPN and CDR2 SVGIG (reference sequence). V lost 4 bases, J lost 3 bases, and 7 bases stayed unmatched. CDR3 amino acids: CAWTPTSGVEETQYF. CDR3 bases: TGTGCCTGGACCCCGACTAGCGGGGTGGAAGAGACCCAGTACTTC.

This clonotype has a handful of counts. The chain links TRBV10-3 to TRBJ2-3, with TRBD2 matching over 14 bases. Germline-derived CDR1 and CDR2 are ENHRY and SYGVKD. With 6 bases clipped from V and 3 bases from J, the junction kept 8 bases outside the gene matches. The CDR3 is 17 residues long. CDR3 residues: CAISGTSGGVGTDTQYF. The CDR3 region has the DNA TGTGCCATCAGCGGGACTAGCGGGGGAGTTGGTACAGATACGCAGTATTTT.

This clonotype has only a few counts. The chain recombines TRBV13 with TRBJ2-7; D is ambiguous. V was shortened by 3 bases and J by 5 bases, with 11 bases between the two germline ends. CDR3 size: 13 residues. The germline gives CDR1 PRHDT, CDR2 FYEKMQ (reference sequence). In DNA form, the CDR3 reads TGTGCCAGCAGCTTGGCTGGGATCCACGAGCAGTACTTC. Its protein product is CASSLAGIHEQYF.

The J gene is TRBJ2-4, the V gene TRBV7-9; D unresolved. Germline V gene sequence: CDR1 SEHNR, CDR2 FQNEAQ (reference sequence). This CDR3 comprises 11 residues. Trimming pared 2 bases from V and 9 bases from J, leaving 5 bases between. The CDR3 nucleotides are TGTGCCAGCAGCTTACTTGGCATTCAGTACTTC. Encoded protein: CASSLLGIQYF.

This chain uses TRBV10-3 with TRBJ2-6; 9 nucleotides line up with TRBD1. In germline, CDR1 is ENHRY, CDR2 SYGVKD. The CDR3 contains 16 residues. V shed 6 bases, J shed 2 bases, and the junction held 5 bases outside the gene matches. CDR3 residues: CAISQQGAAGANVLTF. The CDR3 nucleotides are TGTGCCATCAGCCAACAGGGGGCGGCTGGGGCCAACGTCCTGACTTTC.

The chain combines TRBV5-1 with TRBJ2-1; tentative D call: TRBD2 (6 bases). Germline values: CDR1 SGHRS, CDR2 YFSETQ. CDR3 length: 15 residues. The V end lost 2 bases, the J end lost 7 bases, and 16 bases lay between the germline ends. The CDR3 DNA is TGCGCCAGCAGCTTATGGGAGGCCCGGATAAATGAGCAGTTCTTC. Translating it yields CASSLWEARINEQFF.